Listed below are T cell receptor beta chains from one sample, sequenced in a study of cytomegalovirus exposure and HLA in healthy donors. Libraries were prepared by immunoSEQ multiplex PCR; TCRdb keeps only in-frame clonotypes and omits some of them. The sample has around 100,000 clones; approximately 78% are singletons. The sequencing input was PBMCs. The receptors originated from a man aged 25-45 years in good health and CMV-seropositive. Both conserved end residues are part of each CDR3. The order of the fields is clone size, D gene, J gene, V gene, CDR3 DNA, CDR3 protein. The D gene is left open where the match is weak. Clone size is stated in some rows and not others, as once, few, many or a class when expanded.

clone_size: NA; d_call: NA; j_call: TRBJ2-6; v_call: TRBV2; cdr3_nt: TGTGCCAGCAGTGACCCATTCTCTGGGGCCAACGTCCTGACTTTC; cdr3_aa: CASSDPFSGANVLTF
clone_size: NA; d_call: NA; j_call: TRBJ1-1; v_call: TRBV5-1; cdr3_nt: TGCGCCAGCAGCCAACAGGGTCTTGGGAACACTGAAGCTTTCTTT; cdr3_aa: CASSQQGLGNTEAFF
clone_size: NA; d_call: NA; j_call: TRBJ1-2; v_call: TRBV10-3; cdr3_nt: TGTGCCATCAGCTTCCGGGACGGGAGTAACTATGGCTACACCTTC; cdr3_aa: CAISFRDGSNYGYTF
clone_size: NA; d_call: NA; j_call: TRBJ2-1; v_call: TRBV30; cdr3_nt: TGTGCCTGGAGTCTGCCTAGGGAGCAGTTCTTC; cdr3_aa: CAWSLPREQFF
clone_size: NA; d_call: TRBD2; j_call: TRBJ2-2; v_call: TRBV28; cdr3_nt: TGTGCCGTACCGGGAGGGGTGGACACCGGGGAGCTGTTTTTT; cdr3_aa: CAVPGGVDTGELFF
clone_size: few; d_call: TRBD2; j_call: TRBJ2-1; v_call: TRBV20-1; cdr3_nt: TGCAGTGCATCTACTTCGGGGGGGCAGTTCTTC; cdr3_aa: CSASTSGGQFF
clone_size: NA; d_call: NA; j_call: TRBJ1-6; v_call: TRBV6-1; cdr3_nt: TGTGCCAGCAGTGTGGGGGCCAGGGCACGACCCCTCCACTTT; cdr3_aa: CASSVGARARPLHF
clone_size: NA; d_call: NA; j_call: TRBJ2-4; v_call: TRBV30; cdr3_nt: TGTGCCTGGAGTGTCTCGGGTCGGCTCTTAGCCAAAAACATTCAGTACTTC; cdr3_aa: CAWSVSGRLLAKNIQYF
clone_size: NA; d_call: TRBD2; j_call: TRBJ2-5; v_call: TRBV6-5; cdr3_nt: TGTGCCAGCAGCTTCCGACTAGCGGGGGAGACCCAGTACTTC; cdr3_aa: CASSFRLAGETQYF
clone_size: once; d_call: NA; j_call: TRBJ2-1; v_call: TRBV28; cdr3_nt: TGTGCCAGCAGCTCAACTACCAGCTCCTACAATGAGCAGTTCTTC; cdr3_aa: CASSSTTSSYNEQFF
clone_size: NA; d_call: NA; j_call: TRBJ1-5; v_call: TRBV9; cdr3_nt: TGTGCCAGCAGCGTGGACAGCTCAAATCAGCCCCAGCATTTT; cdr3_aa: CASSVDSSNQPQHF
clone_size: NA; d_call: NA; j_call: TRBJ2-4; v_call: TRBV27; cdr3_nt: TGTGCCAGCAGTTTCTACCCGCGGGCGGCCAAAAACATTCAGTACTTC; cdr3_aa: CASSFYPRAAKNIQYF
clone_size: NA; d_call: NA; j_call: TRBJ2-1; v_call: TRBV18; cdr3_nt: TGTGCCAGCTCACCACAGTCCGGAGACAATGAGCAGTTCTTC; cdr3_aa: CASSPQSGDNEQFF
clone_size: NA; d_call: NA; j_call: TRBJ1-3; v_call: TRBV7-9; cdr3_nt: TGTGCCAGCAGCCGCGGCCGGAACACCATATATTTT; cdr3_aa: CASSRGRNTIYF
clone_size: NA; d_call: TRBD1; j_call: TRBJ2-5; v_call: TRBV5-4; cdr3_nt: TGTGCCAGCAGCTTGGGACAGGGGGAGGCCCAAGAGACCCAGTACTTC; cdr3_aa: CASSLGQGEAQETQYF
clone_size: NA; d_call: NA; j_call: TRBJ2-3; v_call: TRBV2; cdr3_nt: TGTGCCACCCGCGGGCTAGTAGTGGCAGATACGCAGTATTTT; cdr3_aa: CATRGLVVADTQYF
clone_size: NA; d_call: TRBD2; j_call: TRBJ2-1; v_call: TRBV7-8; cdr3_nt: TGTGCCAGCAGCTTAGTCACTAGCGGGGACAATGAGCAGTTCTTC; cdr3_aa: CASSLVTSGDNEQFF
clone_size: NA; d_call: TRBD2; j_call: TRBJ2-2; v_call: TRBV27; cdr3_nt: TGTGCCAGCAGCCCCTTGGTGGCGGGAGGGGTGGACACCGGGGAGCTGTTTTTT; cdr3_aa: CASSPLVAGGVDTGELFF
clone_size: NA; d_call: TRBD2; j_call: TRBJ2-1; v_call: TRBV29-1; cdr3_nt: TGCAGCGTGCAAAGCGGGGGTTCTCCGTTCTTC; cdr3_aa: CSVQSGGSPFF
clone_size: NA; d_call: TRBD2; j_call: TRBJ2-1; v_call: TRBV7-3; cdr3_nt: TGTGCCAGCAGCCCACAGGTGGGGAGGGATGAGCAGTTCTTC; cdr3_aa: CASSPQVGRDEQFF
clone_size: few; d_call: NA; j_call: TRBJ1-5; v_call: TRBV4-2; cdr3_nt: TGTGCCAGCAGCCAAGATTCCGAGGGCCGGGGTAATCAGCCCCAGCATTTT; cdr3_aa: CASSQDSEGRGNQPQHF
clone_size: once; d_call: NA; j_call: TRBJ2-1; v_call: TRBV6-5; cdr3_nt: TGTGCCAGCAGTTACGGAAGTGGGGACACTCCGTTCTTC; cdr3_aa: CASSYGSGDTPFF
clone_size: NA; d_call: TRBD2; j_call: TRBJ2-2; v_call: TRBV29-1; cdr3_nt: TGCAGCGTGCTAGCGGGGAACACCGGGGAGCTGTTTTTT; cdr3_aa: CSVLAGNTGELFF
clone_size: NA; d_call: TRBD1; j_call: TRBJ2-7; v_call: TRBV6-5; cdr3_nt: TGTGCCAGCAGAGCCGGACAGGGCTACGAGCAGTACTTC; cdr3_aa: CASRAGQGYEQYF
clone_size: NA; d_call: NA; j_call: TRBJ1-2; v_call: TRBV7-2; cdr3_nt: TGTGCCAGCAGCTTAAAGCCTTTTGATCGCTATGGCTACACCTTC; cdr3_aa: CASSLKPFDRYGYTF
clone_size: once; d_call: TRBD2; j_call: TRBJ2-2; v_call: TRBV29-1; cdr3_nt: TGCAGCGTACGGACTAGCGGGGGCACCGGGGAGCTGTTTTTT; cdr3_aa: CSVRTSGGTGELFF
clone_size: NA; d_call: NA; j_call: TRBJ2-1; v_call: TRBV9; cdr3_nt: TGTGCCAGCAGCGTAAGGCCAGGGGAAGTGGATGAGCAGTTCTTC; cdr3_aa: CASSVRPGEVDEQFF
clone_size: once; d_call: TRBD1; j_call: TRBJ2-7; v_call: TRBV5-4; cdr3_nt: TGTGCCAGCAGCCTGCAGGGGGAAACCTACGAGCAGTACTTC; cdr3_aa: CASSLQGETYEQYF
clone_size: NA; d_call: NA; j_call: TRBJ1-5; v_call: TRBV7-9; cdr3_nt: TGTGCCAGCAGCTTAGGCAGGGGTCAGCCCCAGCATTTT; cdr3_aa: CASSLGRGQPQHF
clone_size: NA; d_call: TRBD1; j_call: TRBJ1-1; v_call: TRBV2; cdr3_nt: TGTGCCAGCAGTGGGGACAGGCTGAACACTGAAGCTTTCTTT; cdr3_aa: CASSGDRLNTEAFF
clone_size: once; d_call: TRBD1; j_call: TRBJ1-1; v_call: TRBV28; cdr3_nt: TGTGCCAGCACCCCGGCGGGGGGACAGGGGAACACTGAAGCTTTCTTT; cdr3_aa: CASTPAGGQGNTEAFF
clone_size: NA; d_call: TRBD1; j_call: TRBJ2-2; v_call: TRBV28; cdr3_nt: TGTGCCAGCAGTTCGGCCGGGACAGGAAACACCGGGGAGCTGTTTTTT; cdr3_aa: CASSSAGTGNTGELFF
clone_size: NA; d_call: NA; j_call: TRBJ2-5; v_call: TRBV5-1; cdr3_nt: TGCGCCAGCAGCGCAAACCAGGGACAAGAGACCCAGTACTTC; cdr3_aa: CASSANQGQETQYF
clone_size: NA; d_call: NA; j_call: TRBJ1-3; v_call: TRBV6-1; cdr3_nt: TGTGCCAGCAGTTTGGACTCCCTCCCTAACACCATATATTTT; cdr3_aa: CASSLDSLPNTIYF
clone_size: once; d_call: NA; j_call: TRBJ2-3; v_call: TRBV10-2; cdr3_nt: TGCGCCAGCAGGACCGCGGCCACAGATACGCAGTATTTT; cdr3_aa: CASRTAATDTQYF